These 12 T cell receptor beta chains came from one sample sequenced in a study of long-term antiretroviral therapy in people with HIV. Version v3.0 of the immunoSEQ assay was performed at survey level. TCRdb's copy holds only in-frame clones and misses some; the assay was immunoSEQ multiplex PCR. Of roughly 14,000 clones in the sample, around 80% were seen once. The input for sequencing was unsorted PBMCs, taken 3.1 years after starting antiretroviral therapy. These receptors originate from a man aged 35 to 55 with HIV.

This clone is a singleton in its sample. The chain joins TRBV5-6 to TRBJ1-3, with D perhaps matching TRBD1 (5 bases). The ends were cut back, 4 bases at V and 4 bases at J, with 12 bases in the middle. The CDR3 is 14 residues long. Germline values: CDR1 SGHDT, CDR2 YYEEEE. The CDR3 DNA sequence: TGTGCCAGCAGCCGCAGGGAGTACGGAAACACCATATATTTT. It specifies CASSRREYGNTIYF.

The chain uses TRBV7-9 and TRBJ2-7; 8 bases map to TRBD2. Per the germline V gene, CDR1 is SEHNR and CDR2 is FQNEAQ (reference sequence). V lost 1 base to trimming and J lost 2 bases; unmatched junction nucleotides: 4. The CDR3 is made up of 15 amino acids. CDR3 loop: CASSLGSGVPYEQYF. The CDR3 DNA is TGTGCCAGCAGCTTAGGTAGCGGGGTCCCCTACGAGCAGTACTTC.

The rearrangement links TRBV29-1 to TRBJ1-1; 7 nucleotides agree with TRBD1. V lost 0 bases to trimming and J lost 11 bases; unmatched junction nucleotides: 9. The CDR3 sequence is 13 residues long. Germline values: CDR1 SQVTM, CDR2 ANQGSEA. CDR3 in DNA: TGCAGCGTTGAAGATCCCAGGGGGAGGCACGCTTTCTTT. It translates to CSVEDPRGRHAFF.

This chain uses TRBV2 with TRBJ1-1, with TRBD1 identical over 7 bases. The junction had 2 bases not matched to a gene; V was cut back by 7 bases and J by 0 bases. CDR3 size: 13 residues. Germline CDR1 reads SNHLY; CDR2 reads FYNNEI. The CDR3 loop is CASKQGVNTEAFF. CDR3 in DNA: TGTGCCAGCAAGCAGGGGGTGAACACTGAAGCTTTCTTT.

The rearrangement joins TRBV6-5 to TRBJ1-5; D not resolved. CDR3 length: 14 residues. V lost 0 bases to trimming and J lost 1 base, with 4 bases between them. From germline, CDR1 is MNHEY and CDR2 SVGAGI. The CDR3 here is CASSYSGSNQPQHF. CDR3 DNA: TGTGCCAGCAGTTACTCTGGCAGCAATCAGCCCCAGCATTTT.

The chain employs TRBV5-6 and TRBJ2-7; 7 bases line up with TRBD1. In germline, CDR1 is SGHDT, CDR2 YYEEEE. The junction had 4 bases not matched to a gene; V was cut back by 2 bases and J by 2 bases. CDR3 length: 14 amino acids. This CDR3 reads CASSFDRATYEQYF. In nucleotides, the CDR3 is TGTGCCAGCAGCTTTGACAGGGCTACCTACGAGCAGTACTTC.

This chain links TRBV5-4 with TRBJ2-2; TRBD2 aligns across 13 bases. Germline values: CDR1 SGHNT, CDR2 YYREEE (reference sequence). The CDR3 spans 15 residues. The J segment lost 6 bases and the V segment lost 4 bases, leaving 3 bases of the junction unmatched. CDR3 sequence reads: CASSPTSGGPGELFF. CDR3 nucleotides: TGTGCCAGCAGCCCGACTAGCGGGGGGCCCGGGGAGCTGTTTTTT.

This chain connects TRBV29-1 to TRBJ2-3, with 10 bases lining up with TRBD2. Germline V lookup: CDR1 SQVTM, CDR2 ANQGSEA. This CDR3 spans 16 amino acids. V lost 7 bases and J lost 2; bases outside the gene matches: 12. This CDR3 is CSAGGSGGRPTDTQYF. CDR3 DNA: TGCAGCGCGGGGGGTAGCGGGGGGCGTCCCACAGATACGCAGTATTTT.

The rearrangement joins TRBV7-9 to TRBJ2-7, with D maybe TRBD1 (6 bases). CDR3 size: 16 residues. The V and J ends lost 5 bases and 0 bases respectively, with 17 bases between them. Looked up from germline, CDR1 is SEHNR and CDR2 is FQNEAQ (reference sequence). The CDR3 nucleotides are TGTGCCAGCAGCCGAATTACAGGGAAGAGCTCCTACGAGCAGTACTTC. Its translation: CASSRITGKSSYEQYF. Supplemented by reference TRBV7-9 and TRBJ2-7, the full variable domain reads DTGVSQNPRHKITKRGQNVTFRCDPISEHNRLYWYRQTLGQGPEFLTYFQNEAQLEKSRLLSDRFSAERPKGSFSTLEIQRTEQGDSAMYLCASSRITGKSSYEQYFGPGTRLTVT.

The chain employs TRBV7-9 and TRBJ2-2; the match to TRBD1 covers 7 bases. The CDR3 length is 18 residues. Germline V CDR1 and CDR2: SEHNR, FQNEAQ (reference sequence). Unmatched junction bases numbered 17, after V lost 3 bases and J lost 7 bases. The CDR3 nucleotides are TGTGCCAGCAGCTTGCCAAGTCGAGAAAGGGGGCACAGCGGGGAGCTGTTTTTT. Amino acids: CASSLPSRERGHSGELFF.

DNA of the CDR3: TGCGCCTCCCGGGCGGCCTGGGGACAACAGAACACTGAAGCTTTCTTT. Translated, it gives CASRAAWGQQNTEAFF. V and J are TRBV5-1 and TRBJ1-1; tentatively, D is TRBD1 (6 bases). The germline V gene encodes CDR1 SGHRS and CDR2 YFSETQ. The germline V and J ends were trimmed by 10 bases and 1 base, with 23 bases remaining between them. The length of the CDR3 is 16 residues.

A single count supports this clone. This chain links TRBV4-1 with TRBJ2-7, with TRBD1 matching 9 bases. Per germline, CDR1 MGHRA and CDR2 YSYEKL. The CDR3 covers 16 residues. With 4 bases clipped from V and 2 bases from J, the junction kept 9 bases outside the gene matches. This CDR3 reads CASSPGSGTGTYEQYF. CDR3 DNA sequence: TGCGCCAGCAGCCCAGGAAGCGGGACAGGGACCTACGAGCAGTACTTC.